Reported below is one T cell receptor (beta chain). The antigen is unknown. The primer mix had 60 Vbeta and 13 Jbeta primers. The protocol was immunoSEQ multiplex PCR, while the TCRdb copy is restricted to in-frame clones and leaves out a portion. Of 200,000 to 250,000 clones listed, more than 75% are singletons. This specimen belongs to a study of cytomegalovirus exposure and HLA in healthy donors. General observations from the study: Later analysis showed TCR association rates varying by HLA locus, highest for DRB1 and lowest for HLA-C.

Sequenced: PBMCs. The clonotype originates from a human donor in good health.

As DNA, the CDR3 is TGTGCCAGCAGCTTGGGGACCGGCAGGGGGCAAACTGAAGCTTTCTTT. It encodes CASSLGTGRGQTEAFF. The V and J genes are TRBV5-4 and TRBJ1-1; TRBD1 matches at 8 bases. This CDR3 spans 16 amino acids. Losses at the gene ends were 0 bases for V and 5 bases for J; bases not matched to a gene: 9. Germline V CDR1 and CDR2: SGHNT, YYREEE (reference sequence).